One and the same sample provided the 22 T cell receptor beta chains below, sequenced in a study of T cells after yellow fever vaccination. TCRdb passed the 5' RACE reads through MiXCR, listing each CDR3 protein once. Here the sample spans a few hundred thousand distinct CDR3 sequences, around 7% being singletons. The sequences come from PBMCs, collected more than 35 days after the first yellow fever vaccination. Every receptor here comes from a man younger than 35 who received the YFV17D yellow fever vaccine.

The chain has TRBV5-6 and TRBJ2-1; TRBD1 might be the D (6 bases). The CDR3 length is 14 residues. Germline V gene lookup returns CDR1 SGHDT and CDR2 YYEEEE. With 1 base removed from V and 6 bases from J, the gap between germline ends came to 11 bases. The CDR3 here is CASSLTGSGNEQFF. CDR3 DNA: TGTGCCAGCAGCTTGACAGGGAGCGGCAATGAGCAGTTCTTC.

The table lists this clonotype with a few counts. J is TRBJ2-5 and V is TRBV14, with 7 bases aligning to TRBD2. V shed 0 bases, J shed 4 bases, and the junction held 11 bases outside the gene matches. CDR1 and CDR2 (germline): SGHDN, FVKESK. The CDR3 loop spans 17 amino acids. The CDR3 loop is CASSQDLLAGDLETQYF. The CDR3 DNA follows: TGTGCCAGCAGCCAAGATCTTCTGGCGGGGGATCTAGAGACCCAGTACTTC.

This clonotype was picked up one time. This chain uses TRBV4-2 with TRBJ2-2; TRBD1 matches 7 bases. Germline V gene lookup returns CDR1 LGHNA and CDR2 YNFKEQ. The junction had 8 bases not matched to a gene; V was cut back by 1 base and J by 0 bases. The CDR3 is 18 residues long. CDR3 bases: TGTGCCAGCAGCCAAGGGCCATTCACAGGGGCGAACACCGGGGAGCTGTTTTTT. The encoded protein is CASSQGPFTGANTGELFF.

The CDR3 sequence: CASTPTGVTEAFF. The CDR3 DNA reads TGTGCCAGCACCCCGACAGGGGTCACTGAAGCTTTCTTT. The genes are TRBV12-3 or TRBV12-4 and TRBJ1-1; 8 bases align to TRBD1. The CDR3 is 13 amino acids. V lost 7 bases to trimming and J lost 4 bases; unmatched junction nucleotides: 5.

This clonotype was recorded many times. The chain couples TRBV5-5 to TRBJ2-4; no definite D call. The V gene lost 1 base and the J gene lost 9 bases, with 8 bases spanning the gap. The CDR3 spans 12 residues. CDR1 is SGHKS and CDR2 is YYEKEE in the germline V gene (reference sequence). CDR3 nucleotide sequence: TGTGCCAGCAGCTTGTATGGGATCATTCAGTACTTC. Amino acids: CASSLYGIIQYF.

This clonotype was recorded at least ten times. J is TRBJ1-2 and V is TRBV20-1, with 7 bases fitting TRBD1. There are 13 residues in the CDR3. V shed 3 bases, J shed 8 bases, and the junction held 9 bases outside the gene matches. Germline V CDR1 and CDR2: DFQATT, SNEGSKA (reference sequence). The CDR3 region has the DNA TGCAGTGCTAGTTCCGGGACAGCGAGGGGCTACACCTTC. As protein: CSASSGTARGYTF.

This clonotype was counted at least ten times. The chain combines TRBV12-3 or TRBV12-4 with TRBJ1-3; D might be TRBD1 (5 bases). Trimming took 1 base from V and 5 from J, leaving 12 bases between them. The length of the CDR3 is 15 residues. CDR3 bases: TGTGCCAGCAGTTTAGGAGCCGGGGGAAGAAACACCATATATTTT. This encodes CASSLGAGGRNTIYF.

This clonotype was seen only a few times. V and J are TRBV5-1 and TRBJ2-7; D tentatively fits TRBD1 or TRBD2 (7 bases each). The V gene lost 4 bases and the J gene lost 6 bases, with 23 bases spanning the gap. Germline lookup yields CDR1 SGHRS and CDR2 YFSETQ. The CDR3 extends over 16 amino acids. CDR3 loop: CASSKYNRGGLVEQYF. The DNA for the CDR3 is TGCGCCAGCAGCAAATACAACAGGGGAGGGTTGGTCGAGCAGTACTTC.

This clonotype occurred a few times. The chain joins TRBV6-5 to TRBJ1-4; 8 nucleotides agree with TRBD1. V was clipped by 4 bases and J by 3 bases; unmatched bases: 4. From germline, CDR1 is MNHEY and CDR2 SVGAGI. The CDR3 covers 15 residues. For the CDR3, the DNA is TGTGCCAGCAGTTCCGAACAGGGGGCTAATGAAAAACTGTTTTTT. Translation: CASSSEQGANEKLFF.

This clonotype has ten or more counts. This chain uses TRBV4-3 with TRBJ2-7; a weak D match, TRBD2 (5 bases). Per germline, CDR1 LGHNA and CDR2 YSLEER. The CDR3 extends over 13 amino acids. The V end was cut by 4 bases, the J end by 3 bases, with 10 bases between. The CDR3 reads CASSPELDYEQYF. In DNA form, the CDR3 reads TGCGCCAGCAGCCCAGAACTAGACTACGAGCAGTACTTC.

The J gene is TRBJ2-5, the V gene TRBV5-6; TRBD1 aligns across 7 bases. J was trimmed by 2 bases and V by 8 bases; bases with no gene match: 12. The CDR3 extends over 15 amino acids. CDR1 is SGHDT, CDR2 YYEEEE, per germline. CDR3 DNA: TGTGCCAGTACAAGGGGGCCGACGATGCAAGAGACCCAGTACTTC. Translated: CASTRGPTMQETQYF.

The chain couples TRBV28 to TRBJ1-5; maybe TRBD1 (5 bases). CDR1 is MDHEN and CDR2 is SYDVKM in the germline V gene. The CDR3 has 16 residues. With 2 bases removed from V and 4 bases from J, the gap between germline ends came to 15 bases. CDR3 DNA: TGTGCCAGCAGTTTAGGGCAGGGATCTGCGAATCAGCCCCAGCATTTT. Amino acid sequence: CASSLGQGSANQPQHF.

This chain uses TRBV6-2 or TRBV6-3 with TRBJ2-7; perhaps TRBD1 as D (5 bases). V was shortened by 9 bases and J by 1 base, with 16 bases between the two germline ends. Germline CDR1 reads MNHEY; CDR2 reads SVGEGT. The length of the CDR3 is 14 residues. CDR3 loop: CASSTDFPSYEQYV. The CDR3 DNA sequence: TGTGCCAGTTCGACAGACTTCCCTTCCTACGAGCAGTACGTC.

The genes are TRBV4-1 and TRBJ2-1, with 10 bases aligning to TRBD2. Germline CDR1 MGHRA, CDR2 YSYEKL. The CDR3 is 17 amino acids. After removal of 4 bases from V and 4 bases from J, the junction contained 10 bases not matched to a gene. The CDR3: CASSPGLATKTYNEQFF. In nucleotides, the CDR3 is TGCGCCAGCAGCCCGGGACTAGCGACGAAAACTTACAATGAGCAGTTCTTC.

The chain recombines TRBV12-3 or TRBV12-4 with TRBJ2-1, with 8 bases fitting TRBD2. The trim removed 6 bases at V and 6 bases at J, leaving 10 bases unmatched. The CDR3 covers 15 residues. This chain's CDR3 is CASSRFSGAPNEQFF. The CDR3 coding sequence is TGTGCCAGCAGCCGATTTAGCGGGGCACCCAATGAGCAGTTCTTC.

This clonotype turned up a few times. The V gene is TRBV5-1, the J gene TRBJ1-5, with TRBD1 identical over 7 bases. Per germline, CDR1 SGHRS and CDR2 YFSETQ. There are 15 residues in the CDR3. Losses at the gene ends were 0 bases for V and 5 bases for J; bases not matched to a gene: 5. CDR3 residues: CASSLEGDSYQPQHF. CDR3 sequence (DNA): TGCGCCAGCAGCTTGGAAGGGGACAGCTATCAGCCCCAGCATTTT.

The V gene is TRBV7-9, the J gene TRBJ2-3; D is possibly TRBD1 or TRBD2 (5 bases each). CDR1 and CDR2 from the germline V gene are SEHNR and FQNEAQ (reference sequence). V shed 3 bases and J shed 0 bases, with 13 bases lying between them. The CDR3 totals 16 residues. The CDR3 DNA reads as TGTGCCAGCAGCTTCGGGGCAGGCCCGAGCACAGATACGCAGTATTTT. Translating it yields CASSFGAGPSTDTQYF.

CDR3 protein: CASSRRQGTDTQYF. CDR3 in DNA: TGTGCCAGCAGCCGTAGGCAGGGCACAGATACGCAGTATTTT. The genes are TRBV7-2 and TRBJ2-3, with unresolved D. This CDR3 has 14 amino acids. Trimming left V 5 bases short and J 1 base short, with 10 bases between. CDR1 is SGHTA and CDR2 is FQGNSA in the germline V gene.

This clonotype was seen ten or more times. The gene calls are TRBV12-5 and TRBJ2-5; D is ambiguous. Per the germline V gene, CDR1 is LGHNT and CDR2 is FRNRAP. Trimming removed 0 bases at V and 2 bases at J, with 10 bases between. The CDR3 totals 15 residues. CDR3 nucleotides: TGTGCTAGTGGTTTGGTAACTTTTTTTCAAGAGACCCAGTACTTC. The encoded protein is CASGLVTFFQETQYF.

The chain combines TRBV7-2 with TRBJ2-1; possible D gene TRBD2, 5 bases. The V end lost 5 bases, the J end lost 3 bases, and 20 bases lay between the germline ends. There are 17 residues in the CDR3. Per germline, CDR1 SGHTA and CDR2 FQGNSA. The CDR3 loop reads CASSPGVGGTYYNEQFF. As DNA, the CDR3 is TGTGCCAGCAGCCCCGGGGTTGGCGGAACCTACTACAATGAGCAGTTCTTC.

The chain carries TRBV24-1 and TRBJ1-1; 10 bases are shared with TRBD1. This CDR3 spans 15 amino acids. Trimming took 2 bases from V and 5 from J; bases not matched to a gene: 4. Germline CDR1 KGHDR, CDR2 SFDVKD. CDR3 in DNA: TGTGCCACCAGTGATTACCGGGACAGGGGAACTGAAGCTTTCTTT. Amino acid sequence: CATSDYRDRGTEAFF.

CDR3 in amino acids: CASRDRGRTEAFF. The CDR3 DNA follows: TGTGCCAGCCGGGACAGGGGGCGTACGGAAGCTTTCTTT. This rearrangement joins TRBV28 to TRBJ1-1; TRBD1 matches 12 bases. V dropped 8 bases and J dropped 8; count of bases not matched to a gene: 6. Per the germline V gene, CDR1 is MDHEN and CDR2 is SYDVKM. The CDR3 consists of 13 residues.